A selection of T cell receptor beta chains follows, all from one sample in a study of blood T cell repertoires in COVID-19. Measured with immunoSEQ multiplex PCR; TCRdb has only the in-frame clones, and not every one. The sample has 200,000 or so clones; around 80% are singletons. The sequencing input was peripheral blood. The receptors come from a human donor with acute or convalescent COVID-19. The donor label of this sample is uncertain. Each CDR3 is given with its conserved first and last residue. The order of the fields is V gene, clone size, J gene, D gene, CDR3 DNA, CDR3 protein. D genes are given only for firm matches. Expanded clones are given a class, and other clones once, few, many or no size at all.

TRBV3-1/TRBV3-2	NA	TRBJ2-5	TRBD2	TGTGCCAGCAGCCAAGACACTAGCGGAGGACGACAAGAGACCCAGTACTTC	CASSQDTSGGRQETQYF
TRBV5-6	few	TRBJ2-5	NA	TGTGCCAGCAGCTTGCAGGGGATCGTCCAAGAGACCCAGTACTTC	CASSLQGIVQETQYF
TRBV3-1/TRBV3-2	NA	TRBJ2-3	NA	TGTGCCAGCAGCCCCCCCACAGGACACGGCACAGATACGCAGTATTTT	CASSPPTGHGTDTQYF
TRBV19	NA	TRBJ2-7	NA	TGTGCCAGTAGTATTGGGCAGCCCTCCTACGAGCAGTACTTC	CASSIGQPSYEQYF
TRBV19	NA	TRBJ1-5	NA	TGTGCCAGTAGTATAGATCGCTTACCCCAGAATCAGCCCCAGCATTTT	CASSIDRLPQNQPQHF
TRBV11-2	NA	TRBJ2-1	TRBD2	TGTGCCAGCAGGACTAGCGGGAGCGTCAATGAGCAGTTCTTC	CASRTSGSVNEQFF
TRBV5-8	NA	TRBJ2-5	NA	TGTGCCAGCAGCGCCTCAATGGCCCGCCAGTACTTC	CASSASMARQYF
TRBV3-1/TRBV3-2	NA	TRBJ2-1	TRBD2	TGTGCCAGCAGCTACGGGACTAGCGGGGTTGAGCAGTTCTTC	CASSYGTSGVEQFF
TRBV6-2/TRBV6-3	NA	TRBJ1-6	NA	TGTGCCAGCAGTTACGGCGGCAGGGGCAATTCACCCCTCCACTTT	CASSYGGRGNSPLHF
TRBV5-8	NA	TRBJ1-5	NA	TGTGCCAGCAGCTTGGGGCAGGCCCAGCATTTT	CASSLGQAQHF
TRBV28	NA	TRBJ2-1	TRBD1	TGTGCCAGCAGCACCGGGACAGGGTATAATGAGCAGTTCTTC	CASSTGTGYNEQFF
TRBV28	NA	TRBJ2-3	TRBD2	TGTGCCAGCAGTTTCGAGGGACTAGCGTCTAGCACAGATACGCAGTATTTT	CASSFEGLASSTDTQYF
TRBV6-5	few	TRBJ1-1	TRBD1	TGTGCCAGCAGTTACAGCGACAGGGCCACTGAAGCTTTCTTT	CASSYSDRATEAFF
TRBV6-2/TRBV6-3	NA	TRBJ2-7	NA	TGTGCCAGCAGTCGGAGGAACTACGAGCAGTACTTC	CASSRRNYEQYF
TRBV19	few	TRBJ1-1	NA	TGTGCCAGTAGTATTGGCGCGACAGGCTCGCCTGAAGCTTTCTTT	CASSIGATGSPEAFF
TRBV7-9	once	TRBJ2-3	TRBD1	TGTGCCAGCAGCTTCGTAGGGGGCGGGGATACGCAGTATTTT	CASSFVGGGDTQYF
TRBV5-6	NA	TRBJ2-3	TRBD2	TGTGCCAGCAGCCAAAGCGGGAGGGCCTTAGATACGCAGTATTTT	CASSQSGRALDTQYF
TRBV12-5	few	TRBJ2-7	NA	TGTGCTAGTGGTTTGGCCCGTACAGGACAATCCTACGAGCAGTACTTC	CASGLARTGQSYEQYF
TRBV7-8	NA	TRBJ1-5	NA	TGTGCCAGCAGCCCCGGGGTTAGCAATCAGCCCCAGCATTTT	CASSPGVSNQPQHF
TRBV6-5	few	TRBJ2-1	TRBD2	TGTGCCAGCTTGGTAGCGGGAGCCGGGGGGTATGAGCAGTTCTTC	CASLVAGAGGYEQFF
TRBV19	NA	TRBJ1-2	NA	TGTGCCAGTCAAGAGGCTAACTATGGCTACACCTTC	CASQEANYGYTF
TRBV5-1	few	TRBJ2-7	TRBD2	TGCGCCAGCAGCGAGGGACTAGCGGGAAGGGAGCAGTACTTC	CASSEGLAGREQYF
TRBV5-1	NA	TRBJ1-2	NA	TGCGCCAGCAGCTTGGATCCCGGCGGCTATGGCTACACCTTC	CASSLDPGGYGYTF
TRBV18	NA	TRBJ1-5	NA	TGTGCCAGCTCACCGACAGTCAATAGCAATCAGCCCCAGCATTTT	CASSPTVNSNQPQHF
TRBV14	NA	TRBJ2-7	NA	TGTGCCAGCAGCCAAGGAGGGATAGGGCCCTACGAGCAGTACTTC	CASSQGGIGPYEQYF
TRBV7-2	few	TRBJ1-2	NA	TGTGCCAGCAGCCCACGGGTCCTTACCCCGTCCTATGGCTACACCTTC	CASSPRVLTPSYGYTF
TRBV11-2	NA	TRBJ1-2	NA	TGTGCCAGCAGCTTCAGGGCGGCCTATGGCTACACCTTC	CASSFRAAYGYTF
TRBV27	few	TRBJ1-1	TRBD1	TGTGCCAGCAGTCGACGGACAGGGTCAGCTTTCTTT	CASSRRTGSAFF
TRBV5-6	few	TRBJ2-2	TRBD1	TGTGCCAGCATGACAGGGATAACCATTTACACCGGGGAGCTGTTTTTT	CASMTGITIYTGELFF
TRBV9	NA	TRBJ1-4	NA	TGTGCCAGCAGCGGGGGCGCGGCTAATGAAAAACTGTTTTTT	CASSGGAANEKLFF
TRBV3-1/TRBV3-2	once	TRBJ1-6	NA	TGTGCCAGCAGCCGAACAGGTGTTTCCTATAATTCACCCCTCCACTTT	CASSRTGVSYNSPLHF
TRBV9	NA	TRBJ2-7	TRBD1	TGTGCCAGCAGCGTAGCCGCAGGGGGCAATATCGACGAGCAGTACTTC	CASSVAAGGNIDEQYF
TRBV3-1/TRBV3-2	NA	TRBJ1-6	TRBD1	TGTGCCAGCAGCCAAGAGCAGGGGGGTTATAATTCACCCCTCCACTTT	CASSQEQGGYNSPLHF
TRBV4-2	NA	TRBJ2-1	NA	TGTGCCAGCAGCCCCCTAGGGGCTACCTACAATGAGCAGTTCTTC	CASSPLGATYNEQFF
TRBV27	NA	TRBJ2-7	TRBD2	TGTGCCAGCAGCCATCCGGCGGGGGGCTACGAGCAGTACTTC	CASSHPAGGYEQYF
TRBV2	NA	TRBJ1-1	NA	TGTGCCAGCAGTGAGTGGCAGTCTGAAGCTTTCTTT	CASSEWQSEAFF